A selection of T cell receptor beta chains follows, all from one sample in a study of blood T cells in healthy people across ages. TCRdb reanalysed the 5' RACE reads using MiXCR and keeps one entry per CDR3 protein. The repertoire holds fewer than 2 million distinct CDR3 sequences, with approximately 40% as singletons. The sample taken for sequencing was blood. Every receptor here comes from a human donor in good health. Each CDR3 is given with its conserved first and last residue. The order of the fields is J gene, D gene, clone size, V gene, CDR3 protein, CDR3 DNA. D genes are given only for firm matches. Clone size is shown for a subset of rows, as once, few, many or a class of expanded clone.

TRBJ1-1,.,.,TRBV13,CASSFLTGLAFF,TGTGCCAGCAGCTTCCTAACAGGGTTAGCTTTCTTT
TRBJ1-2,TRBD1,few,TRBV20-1,CSAPKAGQGYGYTF,TGCAGTGCCCCCAAAGCGGGACAGGGCTATGGCTACACCTTC
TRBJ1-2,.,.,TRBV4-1,CASSHREDNYGYTF,TGCGCCAGCAGCCATAGGGAGGATAACTATGGCTACACCTTC
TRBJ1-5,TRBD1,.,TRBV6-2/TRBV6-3,CASSIDREWSNQPQHF,TGTGCCAGCAGTATTGACAGGGAGTGGAGCAATCAGCCCCAGCATTTT
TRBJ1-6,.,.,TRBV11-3,CASTTGYSYNSPLHF,TGTGCCAGCACGACAGGTTACTCCTATAATTCACCCCTCCACTTT
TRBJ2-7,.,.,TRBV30,CAWSVMALLGETEYF,TGTGCCTGGAGTGTTATGGCCCTCCTCGGGGAGACCGAGTACTTC
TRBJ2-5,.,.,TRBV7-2,CASSRAPTVMWETQYF,TGTGCCAGCAGCCGCGCGCCCACTGTTATGTGGGAGACCCAGTACTTC
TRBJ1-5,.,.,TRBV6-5,CATSRRWNQPQHF,TGTGCCACCTCCCGTCGGTGGAATCAGCCCCAGCATTTT
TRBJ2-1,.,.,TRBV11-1,CASSWIGGGQLHNEQFF,TGTGCCAGCAGCTGGATCGGAGGGGGCCAATTGCACAATGAGCAGTTCTTC
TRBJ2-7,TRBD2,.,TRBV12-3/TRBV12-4,CASSWRLAASYEQYF,TGTGCCAGCAGTTGGAGACTAGCGGCCTCCTACGAGCAGTACTTC
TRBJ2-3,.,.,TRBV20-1,CSGAGPDPDTQYF,TGCAGTGGTGCAGGACCCGACCCAGATACGCAGTATTTT
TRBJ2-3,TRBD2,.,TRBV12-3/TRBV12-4,CASSLGLAGGTDVQYF,TGTGCCAGCAGTTTAGGACTAGCGGGGGGGACAGATGTGCAGTATTTT
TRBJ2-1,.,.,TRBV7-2,CASSNRQDNEQFF,TGTGCCAGCAGCAACCGACAGGACAATGAGCAGTTCTTC
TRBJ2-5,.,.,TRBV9,CASSVSGLWETQYF,TGTGCCAGCAGCGTCAGCGGATTATGGGAGACCCAGTACTTC
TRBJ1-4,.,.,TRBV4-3,CASSQVFFGEKLFF,TGCGCCAGCAGCCAAGTATTCTTCGGTGAAAAACTGTTTTTT
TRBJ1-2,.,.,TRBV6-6,CASSYDGARRGYTF,TGTGCCAGCAGTTATGATGGGGCGCGCAGAGGCTACACCTTC
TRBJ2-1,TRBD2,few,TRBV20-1,CSARGGGGWDNEQFF,TGCAGTGCTAGAGGGGGCGGGGGATGGGACAATGAGCAGTTCTTC
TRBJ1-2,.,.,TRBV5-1,CASSLASLNLTLGGYTF,TGCGCCAGCAGCTTGGCCTCATTGAATTTGACCTTGGGAGGCTACACCTTC
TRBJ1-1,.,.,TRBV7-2,CASSLGQPEETEAFF,TGTGCCAGCAGCTTAGGACAGCCGGAGGAAACTGAAGCTTTCTTT
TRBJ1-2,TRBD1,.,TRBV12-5,CASGQGADYGYTF,TGTGCTAGTGGACAGGGGGCTGACTATGGCTACACCTTC
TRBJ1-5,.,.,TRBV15,CATSRDLIDSNQPQHF,TGTGCCACCAGCAGAGATTTGATAGATAGCAATCAGCCCCAGCATTTT
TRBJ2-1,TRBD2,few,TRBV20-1,CSASLRGGFVNEQFF,TGCAGTGCTAGTCTACGGGGGGGCTTTGTGAATGAGCAGTTCTTC
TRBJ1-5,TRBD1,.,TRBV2,CASSEEAGGQPQHF,TGTGCCAGCAGTGAAGAGGCAGGGGGACAGCCCCAGCATTTT
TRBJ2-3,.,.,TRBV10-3,CAISDQDTQYF,TGTGCCATCAGTGATCAAGATACGCAGTATTTT
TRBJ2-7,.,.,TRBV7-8,CASSSGRGGEQYF,TGTGCCAGCAGCTCGGGCAGGGGGGGCGAGCAGTACTTC
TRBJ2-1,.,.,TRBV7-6,CASSYGPAWGSEQFF,TGTGCCAGCAGCTACGGCCCAGCGTGGGGCAGTGAGCAGTTCTTC